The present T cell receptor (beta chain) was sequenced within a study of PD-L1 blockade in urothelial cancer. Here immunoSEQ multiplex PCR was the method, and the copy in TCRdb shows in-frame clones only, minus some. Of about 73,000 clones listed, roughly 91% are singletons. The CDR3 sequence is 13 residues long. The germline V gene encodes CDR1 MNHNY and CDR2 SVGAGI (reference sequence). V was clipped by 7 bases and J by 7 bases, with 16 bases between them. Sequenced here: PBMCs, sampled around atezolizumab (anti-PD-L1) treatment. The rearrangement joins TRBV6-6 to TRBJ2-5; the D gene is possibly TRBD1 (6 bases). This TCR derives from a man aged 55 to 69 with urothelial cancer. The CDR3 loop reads CASNGQIMGTQYF. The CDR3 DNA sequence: TGTGCCAGCAATGGACAGATAATGGGGACCCAGTACTTC.